These 13 T cell receptor beta chains originate from one sample sequenced in a study of monozygotic twins with inflammatory bowel disease. TCRdb reprocessed the 5' RACE reads and keeps a single row for each CDR3 protein, giving no DNA. This repertoire includes tens of thousands of distinct CDR3 sequences. The sequencing sample was made of blood. The receptors originated from a human donor with ulcerative colitis or Crohn's disease, or a healthy co-twin of an affected twin (not recorded which).

The rearrangement joins TRBV5-1 to TRBJ1-5. The CDR3 contains 13 residues. The germline V gene encodes CDR1 SGHRS and CDR2 YFSETQ. CDR3 loop: CASSLVVGQPQHF.

The rearrangement joins TRBV20-1 to TRBJ2-7; TCRdb lists TRBD1, though no DNA is available to test this call. The CDR3 is made up of 15 amino acids. CDR1 DFQATT and CDR2 SNEGSKA come from the germline V gene (reference sequence). The CDR3 spells CSANDRQTNSYEQYF.

The rearrangement joins TRBV7-2 to TRBJ2-5. There are 11 residues in the CDR3. Germline V gives CDR1 SGHTA, CDR2 FQGNSA. This CDR3 is CASSLMETQYF.

CDR3 sequence reads: CSAPYRGGWDEQFF. The gene calls are TRBV20-1 and TRBJ2-1; TCRdb outputs TRBD2, but without DNA this stays unchecked. CDR1 and CDR2 (germline): DFQATT, SNEGSKA (reference sequence). The CDR3 contains 14 residues.

The CDR3 sequence is CASREGGNQPQHF. This chain uses TRBV6-5 with TRBJ1-5. Per the germline V gene, CDR1 is MNHEY and CDR2 is SVGAGI. There are 13 residues in the CDR3.

This chain uses TRBV20-1 with TRBJ2-1. The germline CDR1 and CDR2 sequences are DFQATT and SNEGSKA (reference sequence). CDR3 size: 12 residues. This CDR3 is CSARGPSDEQFF.

The V gene is TRBV6-5, the J gene TRBJ2-5; TCRdb designates TRBD1, a call that cannot be tested without DNA. Germline CDR1 is MNHEY and CDR2 is SVGAGI. The CDR3 has 16 amino acids. CDR3: CASSYGSGAPPETQYF.

The chain is built from TRBV12-3 or TRBV12-4 and TRBJ1-1; TCRdb's D call, TRBD1, is unchecked because there is no DNA. This CDR3 is built from 12 residues. CDR3 sequence: CAIRTPHTEAFF.

V and J are TRBV5-4 and TRBJ2-3; TCRdb's D call of TRBD1 is untestable without DNA. CDR1 SGHNT and CDR2 YYREEE come from the germline V gene (reference sequence). The CDR3 is 14 residues long. This chain's CDR3 is CASSYGQGTNTQYF. The entire variable domain, with the rest obtained from reference TRBV5-4 and TRBJ2-3, is as follows: ETGVTQSPTHLIKTRGQQVTLRCSSQSGHNTVSWYQQALGQGPQFIFQYYREEENGRGNFPPRFSGLQFPNYSSELNVNALELDDSALYLCASSYGQGTNTQYFGPGTRLTVL.

The chain uses TRBV14 and TRBJ1-1; TCRdb proposes TRBD1, but this gene call is untestable without DNA. Germline CDR1 SGHDN, CDR2 FVKESK. The CDR3 runs 12 residues. Here the CDR3 reads CASSQMTGRGFF.

This chain uses TRBV20-1 with TRBJ2-7; TCRdb picks TRBD1, but there is no DNA to check that call. Looked up from germline, CDR1 is DFQATT and CDR2 is SNEGSKA (reference sequence). This CDR3 has 13 residues. CDR3: CSASFAGVGEQYF.

The chain is built from TRBV18 and TRBJ2-2. This CDR3 has 14 amino acids. Per germline, CDR1 KGHSH and CDR2 LQKENI. The CDR3 reads CASSPLGYTGELFF.

The chain employs TRBV5-1 and TRBJ2-5; the TCRdb D gene call, TRBD2, has no DNA to confirm it. This CDR3 region has 15 residues. From germline, CDR1 is SGHRS and CDR2 YFSETQ. This chain's CDR3 is CASSLVAGGQETQYF. Full variable domain (outside the CDR3, taken from reference TRBV5-1 and TRBJ2-5): KAGVTQTPRYLIKTRGQQVTLSCSPISGHRSVSWYQQTPGQGLQFLFEYFSETQRNKGNFPGRFSGRQFSNSRSEMNVSTLELGDSALYLCASSLVAGGQETQYFGPGTRLLVL.